These 27 T cell receptor beta chains share one sample of origin, sequenced in a study of CD8+CD57+ T cells in acquired aplastic anemia. Genomic DNA templated the TCR beta VDJ and CDR3 profiling. MiXCR, applied by TCRdb to the reads, yields one record per CDR3 protein. Here the sample spans hundreds of thousands of distinct CDR3 sequences, over 25% being singletons. Previously, flow cytometry had revealed CD8+CD57+ cell expansion in the patients chosen for sequencing. Sequenced: sorted CD4+, CD8+, or CD8+CD57+ T cells (not recorded which) from PBMCs. Receptor source: a human donor with aplastic anemia.

This clonotype was counted many times. The V gene is TRBV2, the J gene TRBJ2-7; 11 bases fit TRBD2. This CDR3 spans 15 amino acids. Germline V lookup: CDR1 SNHLY, CDR2 FYNNEI. Germline trimming cut 1 base from V and 1 base from J; bases unmatched to any gene: 0. The CDR3 bases are TGTGCCAGCAGTGAAGGACTAGCGGGGTCCTACGAGCAGTACTTC. Translation gives CASSEGLAGSYEQYF.

This clonotype was recorded a few times. The rearrangement uses TRBV9 and TRBJ1-6, with unresolved D. The V and J ends lost 4 bases and 8 bases respectively, with 10 bases between them. The CDR3 totals 13 residues. Germline CDR1 reads SGDLS; CDR2 reads YYNGEE. CDR3 loop: CASSSPGHSPLHF. In DNA, the CDR3 is TGTGCCAGCAGCTCGCCGGGTCATTCACCCCTCCACTTT.

This clonotype has just one count. V and J are TRBV12-3 or TRBV12-4 and TRBJ1-5; no definite D call. Between the trimmed V and J ends, which lost 5 bases and 9 bases, there was a span of 17 bases. CDR3 length equals 14 residues. This CDR3 reads CASSPRGSVRPQHF. The CDR3 DNA reads as TGTGCCAGCAGTCCACGGGGATCGGTTAGGCCCCAGCATTTT.

The V gene is TRBV4-2, the J gene TRBJ2-4; 8 bases line up with TRBD1. With V trimmed by 4 bases and J by 6 bases, 8 bases remained unmatched. The CDR3 length is 15 residues. Per germline, CDR1 LGHNA and CDR2 YNFKEQ. The CDR3 region has the DNA TGTGCCAGCAGCCCGGGACAGGATGGGGTAAACATTCAGTACTTC. Amino acids: CASSPGQDGVNIQYF.

This clonotype was observed at least ten times. The junction does not match germline at one end; this may be a read error. The chain recombines TRBV7-2 with TRBJ2-3; 10 nucleotides line up with TRBD2. Germline V gives CDR1 SGHTA, CDR2 FQGNSA. This CDR3 has 14 residues. CDR3: CASSIAGGPDTQYF. The DNA for the CDR3 is TGTGCCAGCAGCATAGCGGGAGGTCCAGATACGCAGTATTTT. Full variable domain (outside the CDR3, taken from reference TRBV7-2 and TRBJ2-3): GAGVSQSPSNKVTEKGKDVELRCDPISGHTALYWYRQSLGQGLEFLIYFQGNSAPDKSGLPSDRFSAERTGGSVSTLTIQRTQQEDSAVYLCASSIAGGPDTQYFGPGTRLTVL.

In this sample, this clonotype turned up a few times. The V gene is TRBV20-1, the J gene TRBJ1-4, with D uncertain. This CDR3 spans 13 amino acids. CDR1 is DFQATT, CDR2 SNEGSKA, per germline (reference sequence). With 4 bases removed from V and 3 bases from J, the gap between germline ends came to 9 bases. The CDR3 region is CSAKRTSNEKLFF. The CDR3 DNA follows: TGCAGTGCTAAGAGGACCTCTAATGAAAAACTGTTTTTT.

Many counts were recorded for this clonotype. The chain carries TRBV10-3 and TRBJ1-1; 7 nucleotides match TRBD1. V dropped 8 bases and J dropped 2; count of bases not matched to a gene: 11. Germline CDR1 is ENHRY and CDR2 is SYGVKD. The CDR3 is made up of 15 amino acids. The DNA for the CDR3 is TGTGCCATCGGAGGGGGGGACAGCTTAAACACTGAAGCTTTCTTT. Its translation is CAIGGGDSLNTEAFF.

This clonotype was seen ten or more times. The chain uses TRBV29-1 and TRBJ2-3, with D possibly TRBD1 on 6 matching bases. The CDR3 extends over 13 amino acids. The germline gives CDR1 SQVTM, CDR2 ANQGSEA. V was clipped by 4 bases and J by 2 bases, with 10 bases between them. The CDR3 loop reads CSVGDRLTDTQYF. The CDR3 DNA follows: TGCAGCGTTGGAGACAGGCTCACAGATACGCAGTATTTT.

This chain connects TRBV7-3 to TRBJ2-3; 9 nucleotides agree with TRBD2. Germline lookup yields CDR1 SGHTA and CDR2 FQGTGA. Unmatched junction bases numbered 9, after V lost 8 bases and J lost 6 bases. The CDR3 sequence is 14 residues long. CDR3 region: CASSPGLAFDTQYF. The CDR3 DNA reads TGTGCCAGCTCCCCGGGACTAGCTTTCGATACGCAGTATTTT. The full variable domain, in which reference TRBV7-3 and TRBJ2-3 provide the parts outside the CDR3, is GAGVSQTPSNKVTEKGKYVELRCDPISGHTALYWYRQSLGQGPEFLIYFQGTGAADDSGLPNDRFFAVRPEGSVSTLKIQRTERGDSAVYLCASSPGLAFDTQYFGPGTRLTVL.

This clonotype was found a few times. The V gene is TRBV2, the J gene TRBJ1-1; D is uncertain. Trimming took off 7 bases at V and 0 bases at J, with 12 bases between the two ends. This CDR3 is 14 amino acids long. From germline, CDR1 is SNHLY and CDR2 FYNNEI. The CDR3 sequence is CASIVFGLNTEAFF. CDR3 nucleotide sequence: TGTGCCAGCATAGTATTCGGGTTGAACACTGAAGCTTTCTTT. Combining the CDR3 with reference TRBV2 and TRBJ1-1 gives the whole variable domain EPEVTQTPSHQVTQMGQEVILRCVPISNHLYFYWYRQILGQKVEFLVSFYNNEISEKSEIFDDQFSVERPDGSNFTLKIRSTKLEDSAMYFCASIVFGLNTEAFFGQGTRLTVV.

This chain links TRBV20-1 with TRBJ2-5; perhaps TRBD1 as D (5 bases). The CDR3 is 13 amino acids. The V and J ends lost 1 base and 2 bases respectively, with 8 bases between them. CDR1 and CDR2 (germline): DFQATT, SNEGSKA (reference sequence). CDR3 loop: CSARVGQQETQYF. Written as DNA, the CDR3 is TGCAGTGCTAGAGTGGGGCAGCAAGAGACCCAGTACTTC.

The rearrangement joins TRBV12-3 or TRBV12-4 to TRBJ2-7; TRBD2 matches at 12 bases. Trimming removed 5 bases from V and 0 bases from J; junction bases left unmatched: 5. This CDR3 region has 16 residues. The CDR3 loop is CASSVMTSGSSYEQYF. CDR3 DNA: TGTGCCAGCAGTGTAATGACTAGCGGGAGCTCCTACGAGCAGTACTTC.

About this clonotype: At one end, the junction sequence differs from germline, possibly due to a read error. The chain links TRBV10-3 to TRBJ1-2; D remains unclear. Germline CDR1 and CDR2: ENHRY and SYGVKD. This CDR3 spans 13 amino acids. In DNA form, the CDR3 reads TGTGCCAGCAGTTACCGGGCGAACTATGGCTACACCTTC. The encoded protein is CASSYRANYGYTF.

This clonotype was counted at least ten times. The chain uses TRBV6-5 and TRBJ1-6; D is unclear. The V and J ends lost 2 bases and 10 bases respectively, with 9 bases between them. The CDR3 loop spans 13 amino acids. CDR1 and CDR2 from the germline V gene are MNHEY and SVGAGI. The CDR3 is CASSYEGISPLHF. In nucleotides, the CDR3 is TGTGCCAGCAGTTACGAGGGAATATCACCCCTCCACTTT.

This clonotype was recorded at least ten times. The J gene is TRBJ2-7, the V gene TRBV20-1; D call uncertain. The V end lost 3 bases, the J end lost 2 bases, and 8 bases lay between the germline ends. Germline V gives CDR1 DFQATT, CDR2 SNEGSKA (reference sequence). The CDR3 is made up of 12 amino acids. The DNA for the CDR3 is TGCAGTGCTAGCTTAGGGACCTACGAGCAGTACTTC. It is translated as CSASLGTYEQYF.

This clonotype was picked up one time. One junction end disagrees with the germline gene, perhaps due to a read error. The chain is built from TRBV9 and TRBJ2-1, with D possibly TRBD2 on 5 matching bases. The CDR3 sequence is 15 residues long. CDR1 SGDLS and CDR2 YYNGEE come from the germline V gene. The CDR3 coding sequence is TGTGCCAACAGCGTAGGAGGAGACTCCTACAATGAGCAGTTCTTC. This sequence encodes CANSVGGDSYNEQFF.

The chain has TRBV4-2 and TRBJ2-2; 13 bases align to TRBD2. Looked up from germline, CDR1 is LGHNA and CDR2 is YNFKEQ. There are 16 residues in the CDR3. J gave up 3 bases and V 3 bases, and 1 base lay outside the gene matches. CDR3 loop: CASSQGLAGYTGELFF. CDR3 sequence (DNA): TGTGCCAGCAGCCAGGGACTAGCGGGGTACACCGGGGAGCTGTTTTTT.

This clonotype was recorded many times. The rearrangement uses TRBV2 and TRBJ2-7; 7 bases line up with TRBD1. There are 13 residues in the CDR3. CDR1 SNHLY and CDR2 FYNNEI come from the germline V gene. J lost 4 bases, V lost 6 bases, and 6 bases had no gene match. The CDR3 protein is CASSVDREYEQYF. CDR3 nucleotides: TGTGCCAGCAGCGTAGACAGGGAATACGAGCAGTACTTC.

The V gene is TRBV7-2, the J gene TRBJ1-1, with D unclear. This CDR3 is 13 amino acids long. V was cut by 4 bases and J by 2 bases, with 8 bases left in between. The germline V gene has CDR1 SGHTA and CDR2 FQGNSA. In DNA, the CDR3 is TGTGCCAGCAGCTCCGAATCTAACACTGAAGCTTTCTTT. Amino acids: CASSSESNTEAFF.

The chain uses TRBV29-1 and TRBJ2-7, with D tentatively TRBD1 (6 bases). Germline CDR1 reads SQVTM; CDR2 reads ANQGSEA. The length of the CDR3 is 11 residues. The germline V and J ends were trimmed by 0 bases and 7 bases, with 7 bases remaining between them. The CDR3 bases are TGCAGCGTTGAAGACAGGGGAGAGCAGTACTTC. As protein: CSVEDRGEQYF.

The chain carries TRBV29-1 and TRBJ2-5; weak D call: TRBD1 (6 bases). The germline V gene encodes CDR1 SQVTM and CDR2 ANQGSEA. V was shortened by 6 bases and J by 3 bases, with 11 bases between the two germline ends. The CDR3 totals 12 residues. The CDR3, as DNA: TGCAGCGTCCAACAGGGAAAAGAGACCCAGTACTTC. Protein product: CSVQQGKETQYF.

The rearrangement uses TRBV28 and TRBJ1-5; TRBD1 agrees at 9 bases. J lost 0 bases, V lost 2 bases, and 8 bases had no gene match. From germline, CDR1 is MDHEN and CDR2 SYDVKM. The length of the CDR3 is 18 residues. CDR3 bases: TGTGCCAGCAGTTTACGCGACAGGGGGATTTTTAGCAATCAGCCCCAGCATTTT. Translated, it gives CASSLRDRGIFSNQPQHF.

V is TRBV2 and J is TRBJ1-4, with TRBD1 as a possible D gene (5 bases). Trimming removed 2 bases at V and 5 bases at J, with 15 bases between. The germline CDR1 and CDR2 sequences are SNHLY and FYNNEI. This CDR3 is 16 amino acids long. The CDR3 DNA follows: TGTGCCAGCAGTGAATTTGGGGGAGGACTCAATGAAAAACTGTTTTTT. Its protein product is CASSEFGGGLNEKLFF.

Note on this clonotype: This may stem from a read error, because a much larger clone lies one nucleotide away. V gene TRBV10-3 combines with J gene TRBJ1-6; D is unresolved. The ends were cut back, 3 bases at V and 6 bases at J, with 15 bases in the middle. This CDR3 contains 16 residues. Germline lookup yields CDR1 ENHRY and CDR2 SYGVKD. The CDR3 spells CAISETAVRLNSPLHF. The CDR3 DNA reads TGTGCCATCAGTGAAACAGCAGTCCGACTTAATTCACCCCTCCACTTT.

This clonotype was detected ten times or more. The V gene is TRBV6-1, the J gene TRBJ2-7, with TRBD1 as a possible D gene (5 bases). Germline assignment: CDR1 MNHNS and CDR2 SASEGT. The V end was cut by 6 bases, the J end by 0 bases, with 12 bases between. This CDR3 is built from 14 residues. This CDR3 reads CASRLDGHSYEQYF. The CDR3 DNA sequence: TGTGCCAGCAGGTTGGACGGACACTCCTACGAGCAGTACTTC.

Only one count was recorded for this clonotype. Possible read error: a much larger clone is one base away. V is TRBV6-1 and J is TRBJ1-5; D is perhaps TRBD1 (6 bases). V gave up 2 bases and J gave up 6 bases, with 8 bases separating them. This CDR3 is built from 13 residues. Germline V lookup: CDR1 MNHNS, CDR2 SASEGT. The CDR3 DNA is TGTGCCAGCAGTGAACGGGGGGCTCAGCCCCAGCATTTT. Protein sequence: CASSERGAQPQHF.

The rearrangement uses TRBV30 and TRBJ1-1; TRBD1 matches at 10 bases. CDR3 size: 14 residues. Looked up from germline, CDR1 is GTSNPN and CDR2 is SVGIG (reference sequence). V dropped 8 bases and J dropped 1; count of bases not matched to a gene: 7. The CDR3 reads CAQRDRGWNTEAFF. The CDR3 nucleotides read TGTGCCCAAAGGGACAGGGGTTGGAACACTGAAGCTTTCTTT.